This entry concerns a single TCR beta chain. These data are taken from a study of shared clonotypes between healthy human individuals. Study summary: A couple of women and a few men aged 18 to 49 served as donors.

Sequencing was performed with immunoSEQ multiplex PCR; in TCRdb, only in-frame clones are kept and a portion is missing. The sample lists approximately 980,000 clones; around 80% were seen once. Trimming removed 8 bases from V and 7 bases from J; junction bases left unmatched: 6. Germline-derived CDR1 and CDR2 are MNHNY and SVGAGI (reference sequence). The CDR3 length is 12 residues. The gene calls are TRBV6-6 and TRBJ2-7; TRBD1 matches 9 bases. The source of this sequence is a man between 18 and 29 years old in good health. Sequenced input: memory CD4+ T cells sorted from blood. Subset denoted: CD45RA-negative fraction. The CDR3 is CASALTGGEQYF. Here the CDR3 DNA reads TGTGCCAGCGCACTGACAGGGGGTGAGCAGTACTTC.